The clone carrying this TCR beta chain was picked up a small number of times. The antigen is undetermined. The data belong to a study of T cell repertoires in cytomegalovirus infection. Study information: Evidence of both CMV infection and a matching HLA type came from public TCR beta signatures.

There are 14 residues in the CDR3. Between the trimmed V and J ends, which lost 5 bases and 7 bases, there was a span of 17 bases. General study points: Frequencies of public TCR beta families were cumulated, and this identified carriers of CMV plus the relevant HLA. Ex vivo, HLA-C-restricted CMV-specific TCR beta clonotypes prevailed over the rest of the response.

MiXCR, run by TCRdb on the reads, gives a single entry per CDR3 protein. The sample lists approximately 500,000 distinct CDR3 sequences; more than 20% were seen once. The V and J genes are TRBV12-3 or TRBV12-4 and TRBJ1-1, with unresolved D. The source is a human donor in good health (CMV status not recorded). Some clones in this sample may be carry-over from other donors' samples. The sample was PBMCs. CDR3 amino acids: CASSPEVRNHEAFF. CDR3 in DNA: TGTGCCAGCAGTCCCGAGGTGCGAAACCATGAAGCTTTCTTT.